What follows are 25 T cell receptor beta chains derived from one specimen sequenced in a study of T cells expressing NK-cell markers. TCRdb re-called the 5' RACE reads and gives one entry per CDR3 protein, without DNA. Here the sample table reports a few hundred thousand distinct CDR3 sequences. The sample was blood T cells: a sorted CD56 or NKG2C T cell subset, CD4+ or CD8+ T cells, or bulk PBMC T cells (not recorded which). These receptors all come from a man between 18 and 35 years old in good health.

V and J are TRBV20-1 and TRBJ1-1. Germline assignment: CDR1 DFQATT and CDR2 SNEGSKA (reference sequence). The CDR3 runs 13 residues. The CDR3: CSARGGMGTEAFF.

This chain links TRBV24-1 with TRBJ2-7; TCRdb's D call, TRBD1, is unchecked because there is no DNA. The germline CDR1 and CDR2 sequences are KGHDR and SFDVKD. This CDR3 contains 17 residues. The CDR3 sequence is CATSETTGNGALYEQYF.

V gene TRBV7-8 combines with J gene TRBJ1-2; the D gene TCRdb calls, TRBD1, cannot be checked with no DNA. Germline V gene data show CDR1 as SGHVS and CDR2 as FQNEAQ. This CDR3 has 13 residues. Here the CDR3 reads CASSYRTGYGYTF.

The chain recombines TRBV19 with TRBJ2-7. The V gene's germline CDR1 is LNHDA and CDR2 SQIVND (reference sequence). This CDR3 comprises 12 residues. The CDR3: CASSIGGYEQYF.

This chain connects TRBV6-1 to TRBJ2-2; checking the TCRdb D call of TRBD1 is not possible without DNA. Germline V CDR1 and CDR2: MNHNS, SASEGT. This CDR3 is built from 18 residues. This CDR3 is CASSQPGGGAAYTGELFF.

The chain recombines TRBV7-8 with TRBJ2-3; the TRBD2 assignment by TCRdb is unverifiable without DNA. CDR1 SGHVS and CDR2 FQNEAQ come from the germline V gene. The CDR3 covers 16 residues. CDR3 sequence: CASRPSRASGRDTQYF.

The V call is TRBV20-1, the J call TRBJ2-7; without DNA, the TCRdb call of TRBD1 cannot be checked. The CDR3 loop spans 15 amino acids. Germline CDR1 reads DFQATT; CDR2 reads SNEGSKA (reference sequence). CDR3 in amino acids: CSAGGGREYLYEQYF.

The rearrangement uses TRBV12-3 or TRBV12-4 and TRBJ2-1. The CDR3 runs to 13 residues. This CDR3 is CASSFSASNEQFF.

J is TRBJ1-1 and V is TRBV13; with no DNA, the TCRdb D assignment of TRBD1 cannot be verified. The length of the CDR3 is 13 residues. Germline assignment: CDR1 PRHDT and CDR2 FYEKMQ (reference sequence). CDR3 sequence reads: CASRSRDGDEAFF.

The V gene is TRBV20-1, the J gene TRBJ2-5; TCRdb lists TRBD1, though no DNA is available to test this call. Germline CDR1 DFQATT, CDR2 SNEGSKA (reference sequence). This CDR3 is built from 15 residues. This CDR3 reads CSAGGQARLRGTQYF.

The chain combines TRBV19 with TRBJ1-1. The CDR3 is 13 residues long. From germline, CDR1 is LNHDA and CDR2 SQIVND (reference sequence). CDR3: CASSTGGGTEAFF.

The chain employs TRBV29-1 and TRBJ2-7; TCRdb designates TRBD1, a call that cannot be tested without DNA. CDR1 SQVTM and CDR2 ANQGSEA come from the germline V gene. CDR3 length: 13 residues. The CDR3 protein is CSAVTGGSYEQYF.

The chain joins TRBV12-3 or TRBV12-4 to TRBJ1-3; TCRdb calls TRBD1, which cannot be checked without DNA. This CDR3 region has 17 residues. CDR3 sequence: CASTLLQGRITGNTIYF.

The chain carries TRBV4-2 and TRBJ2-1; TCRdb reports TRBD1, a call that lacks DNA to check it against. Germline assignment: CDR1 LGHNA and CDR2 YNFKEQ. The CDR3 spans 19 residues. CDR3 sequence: CASSQRTGESIEAYNEQFF.

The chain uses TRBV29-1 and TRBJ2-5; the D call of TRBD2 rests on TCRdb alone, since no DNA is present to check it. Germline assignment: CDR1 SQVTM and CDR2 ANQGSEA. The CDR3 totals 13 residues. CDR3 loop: CSVDPRQGGPQYF.

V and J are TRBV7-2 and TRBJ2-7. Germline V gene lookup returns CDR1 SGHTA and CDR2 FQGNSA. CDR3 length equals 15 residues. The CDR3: CASSLQFGRTYEQYF.

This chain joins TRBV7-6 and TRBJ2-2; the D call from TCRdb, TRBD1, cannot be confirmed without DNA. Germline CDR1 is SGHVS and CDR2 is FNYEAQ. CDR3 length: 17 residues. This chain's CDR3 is CASSLAKGGLYTGELFF.

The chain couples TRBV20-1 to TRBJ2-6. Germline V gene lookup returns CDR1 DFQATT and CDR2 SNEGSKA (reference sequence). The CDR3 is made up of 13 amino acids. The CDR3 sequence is CSARVEGANVLTF.

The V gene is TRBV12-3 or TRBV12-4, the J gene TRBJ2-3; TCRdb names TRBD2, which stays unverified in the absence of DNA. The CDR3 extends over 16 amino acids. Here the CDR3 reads CASSQDRDLNTDTQYF.

The chain's CDR3 is CASNPRGTGRDTGELFF. The chain is built from TRBV12-3 or TRBV12-4 and TRBJ2-2; the TRBD2 assignment by TCRdb is unverifiable without DNA. The length of the CDR3 is 17 residues.

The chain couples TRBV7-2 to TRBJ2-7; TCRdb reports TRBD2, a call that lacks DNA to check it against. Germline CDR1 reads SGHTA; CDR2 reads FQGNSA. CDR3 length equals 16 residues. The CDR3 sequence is CASSLVAGVGAYEQYF.

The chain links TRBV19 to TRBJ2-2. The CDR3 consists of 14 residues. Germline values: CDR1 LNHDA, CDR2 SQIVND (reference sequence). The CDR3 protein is CASSLGEITGELFF.

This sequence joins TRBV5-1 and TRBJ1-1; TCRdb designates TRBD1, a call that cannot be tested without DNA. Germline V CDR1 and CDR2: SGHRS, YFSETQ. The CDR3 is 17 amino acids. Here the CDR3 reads CASSSDRGEVRRTEAFF.

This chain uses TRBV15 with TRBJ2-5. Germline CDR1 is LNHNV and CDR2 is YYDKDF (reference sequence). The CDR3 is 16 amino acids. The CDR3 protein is CATSRDPTGSGETQYF.

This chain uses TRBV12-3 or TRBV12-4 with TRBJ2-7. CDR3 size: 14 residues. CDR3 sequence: CASRTLESSYEQYF.